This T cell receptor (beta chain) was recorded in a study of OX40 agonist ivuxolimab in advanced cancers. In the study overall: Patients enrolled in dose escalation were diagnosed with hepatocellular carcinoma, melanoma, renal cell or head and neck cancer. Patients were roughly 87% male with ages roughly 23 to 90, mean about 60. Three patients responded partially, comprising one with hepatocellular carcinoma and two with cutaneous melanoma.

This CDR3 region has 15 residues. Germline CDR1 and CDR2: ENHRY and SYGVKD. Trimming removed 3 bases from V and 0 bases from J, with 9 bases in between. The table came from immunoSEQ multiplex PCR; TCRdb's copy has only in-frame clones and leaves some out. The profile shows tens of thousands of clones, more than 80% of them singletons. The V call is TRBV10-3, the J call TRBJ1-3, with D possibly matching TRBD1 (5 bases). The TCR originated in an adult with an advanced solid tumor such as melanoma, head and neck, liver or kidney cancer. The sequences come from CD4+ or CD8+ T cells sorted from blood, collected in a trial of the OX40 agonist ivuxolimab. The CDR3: CAISDSGGSGNTIYF. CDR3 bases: TGTGCCATCAGTGACTCGGGGGGCTCTGGAAACACCATATATTTT.